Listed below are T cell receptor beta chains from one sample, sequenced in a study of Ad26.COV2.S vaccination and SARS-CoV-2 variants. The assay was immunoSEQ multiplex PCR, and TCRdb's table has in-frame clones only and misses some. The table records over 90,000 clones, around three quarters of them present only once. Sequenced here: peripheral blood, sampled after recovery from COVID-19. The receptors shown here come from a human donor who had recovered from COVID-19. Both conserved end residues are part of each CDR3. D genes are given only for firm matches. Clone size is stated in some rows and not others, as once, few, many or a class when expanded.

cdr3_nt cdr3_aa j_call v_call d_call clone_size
TGTGCCAGCAGCCAAGATCTGAATCAGCCCCAGCATTTT CASSQDLNQPQHF TRBJ1-5 TRBV3-1/TRBV3-2 NA NA
TGTGCCTGGGGGAGGGGGTCTGGAAACACCATATATTTT CAWGRGSGNTIYF TRBJ1-3 TRBV30 NA medium-sized
TGTGCCAGTCGAAATTACCGGGACACATTAAACAATGAGCAGTTCTTC CASRNYRDTLNNEQFF TRBJ2-1 TRBV19 NA few
TGTGCCAGCAGCTCTCTCCGGGACAGGGGGCATGAAAAACTGTTTTTT CASSSLRDRGHEKLFF TRBJ1-4 TRBV7-2 TRBD1 NA
TGTGCCAGCAGCTTGGAAGCGGGGGCCGCTGATACGCAGTATTTT CASSLEAGAADTQYF TRBJ2-3 TRBV5-4 TRBD2 NA
TGCGCCAGCAGGACAGGGGACTACCTCCAAGAGACCCAGTACTTC CASRTGDYLQETQYF TRBJ2-5 TRBV10-2 NA NA
TGTGCCAGCAGTACTTATAGGGATTCACCCCTCCACTTT CASSTYRDSPLHF TRBJ1-6 TRBV2 NA NA
TGTGCCAGCACCAGGGGGGGTCTTGAGACCCAGTACTTC CASTRGGLETQYF TRBJ2-5 TRBV7-2 NA NA
TGTGCCAGCAGTCTACAAGGGCCGACGGGTGAAAAACTGTTTTTT CASSLQGPTGEKLFF TRBJ1-4 TRBV27 NA NA
TGTGCCAGCAGCCCTAGCGGGGGGGTGATCGAGACCCAGTACTTC CASSPSGGVIETQYF TRBJ2-5 TRBV9 TRBD2 NA
TGTGCCAGCTCACCGGACGGGCAGGGCAATCAGCCCCAGCATTTT CASSPDGQGNQPQHF TRBJ1-5 TRBV18 NA NA
TGCAGCGTCTGGTCCTTGGACAGCCAGAACACCGGGGAGCTGTTTTTT CSVWSLDSQNTGELFF TRBJ2-2 TRBV29-1 NA NA
TGTGCCAGCAGTTCCAGGGACAGGGCGGCCGGGGAGCTGTTTTTT CASSSRDRAAGELFF TRBJ2-2 TRBV6-6 TRBD1 NA
TGTGCCAGCAGTTACTCTACCCGGACAGGGCATCCGTACGAGCAGTACTTC CASSYSTRTGHPYEQYF TRBJ2-7 TRBV6-2/TRBV6-3 TRBD1 NA
TGCGCCAGCAGTGACAGGGGCACTGAAGCTTTCTTT CASSDRGTEAFF TRBJ1-1 TRBV10-1 NA few
TGCGCCAGCAGTGAGTTCGATAATTCACCCCTCCACTTT CASSEFDNSPLHF TRBJ1-6 TRBV10-1 NA NA
TGTGCCAGCAGGCGCGAACAGGATGATGGCTACACCTTC CASRREQDDGYTF TRBJ1-2 TRBV6-5 NA NA
TGTGCCAGCAGCACGACAGGGAACAATCAGCCCCAGCATTTT CASSTTGNNQPQHF TRBJ1-5 TRBV6-5 TRBD1 NA
TGTGCCAGCAGCGCAACGGGACTAGCTACCTACGAGCAGTACTTC CASSATGLATYEQYF TRBJ2-7 TRBV2 TRBD2 NA
TGCGCCAGCAGCCAACGACAGGGTTACAATGAGCAGTTCTTC CASSQRQGYNEQFF TRBJ2-1 TRBV4-1 TRBD1 NA
TGTGCCTGGAGTGCCCCGGGACAGCTAAATTCACCCCTCCACTTT CAWSAPGQLNSPLHF TRBJ1-6 TRBV30 TRBD1 once
TGCGCCAGCAGCCAAGAGGGCTCTGGGGCCAACGTCCTGACTTTC CASSQEGSGANVLTF TRBJ2-6 TRBV4-3 NA few
TGTGCCAGCAGAGTAGACAGGGGATCAAATCAGCCCCAGCATTTT CASRVDRGSNQPQHF TRBJ1-5 TRBV6-5 TRBD1 NA
TGTGCCAGCTCCGGACAGGAGAACACTGAAGCTTTCTTT CASSGQENTEAFF TRBJ1-1 TRBV28 TRBD1 NA
TGTGCCAGCAGTGAAGAGAGGACAGACTACGAGCAGTACTTC CASSEERTDYEQYF TRBJ2-7 TRBV6-1 NA NA
TGTGCCAGCAGCTTTCAGACCACACTAGCGGAATACGCAGATACGCAGTATTTT CASSFQTTLAEYADTQYF TRBJ2-3 TRBV11-2 TRBD2 NA
TGTGCCAGCAGCGACCGGGACAAATACAATGAGCAGTTCTTC CASSDRDKYNEQFF TRBJ2-1 TRBV3-1/TRBV3-2 NA NA
TGCAGCGTTGTGGGCAACGGCAATCAGCCCCAGCATTTT CSVVGNGNQPQHF TRBJ1-5 TRBV29-1 NA NA
TGCAGCGTTGTAAGCCCGGCAGGGGGCATAGAGGGCTACACCTTC CSVVSPAGGIEGYTF TRBJ1-2 TRBV29-1 TRBD1 NA
TGCGCCAGCAGCCAAAGCGGGGCTCTGGGGGAGACCCAGTACTTC CASSQSGALGETQYF TRBJ2-5 TRBV5-1 TRBD2 once
TGTGCCAGCCAGGACACCGGAGGGTTCACTGAAGCTTTCTTT CASQDTGGFTEAFF TRBJ1-1 TRBV6-5 NA NA
TGCACCAGCAGACGTGGACTAGCGGGGGGGTTGGAGACCCAGTACTTC CTSRRGLAGGLETQYF TRBJ2-5 TRBV1 NA NA
TGTGCCAGCAGTAAAGGGGGACTCTACGAGCAGTACTTC CASSKGGLYEQYF TRBJ2-7 TRBV12-3/TRBV12-4 NA NA
TGTGCCACCACCGGGACAGGGACTCAGCCCCAGCATTTT CATTGTGTQPQHF TRBJ1-5 TRBV19 TRBD1 NA
TGTGCCAGCAGTTTACCCCGGGACAGCTCAGAGCAGTACTTC CASSLPRDSSEQYF TRBJ2-7 TRBV28 TRBD1 NA
TGTGCCACCAGCGGTCAGGACTGGGAAAAACTGTTTTTT CATSGQDWEKLFF TRBJ1-4 TRBV15 NA NA
TGTGCCAGCAATCCAGACAGGAGGTCGTACCAGCCCCAGCATTTT CASNPDRRSYQPQHF TRBJ1-5 TRBV6-5 NA NA
TGTGCCAGCAGTCCTGACAGGGCTTCACCCCTCCACTTT CASSPDRASPLHF TRBJ1-6 TRBV6-5 TRBD1 NA
TGTGCCAGCAGTTTAAACCTCTACGAGCAGTACTTC CASSLNLYEQYF TRBJ2-7 TRBV28 NA NA
TGTGCCAGCAGTTATCTTAGGGCAGGGTCGGGACGCAATGAAGCTTTCTTT CASSYLRAGSGRNEAFF TRBJ1-1 TRBV5-5 NA once
TGCGCCAGCAGCTTACACGGGGACAATGAGCAGTTCTTC CASSLHGDNEQFF TRBJ2-1 TRBV5-1 NA NA
TGTGCCAGCAGCTTAGGGGGACGGTTAAACACCGGGGAGCTGTTTTTT CASSLGGRLNTGELFF TRBJ2-2 TRBV11-2 NA NA
TGTGCCAGCAGGAACATTATGTCGGCTAGCGGGAGGAACTACGAGCAGTACTTC CASRNIMSASGRNYEQYF TRBJ2-7 TRBV7-2 TRBD2 NA
TGTGCCAGCAGCCTCCTCCTACAGACCTACGAGCAGTACTTC CASSLLLQTYEQYF TRBJ2-7 TRBV11-2 NA NA
TGTGCCAGCAGCCAAGTCCCAGGAGGGGGGGCTACAGATACGCAGTATTTT CASSQVPGGGATDTQYF TRBJ2-3 TRBV3-1/TRBV3-2 NA NA
TGTGCCAGCAGTTCCAGGAGCTCCTACGAGCAGTACTTC CASSSRSSYEQYF TRBJ2-7 TRBV27 NA NA
TGTGCCAGCAGCGTAAGGGGGAGGGGGACTGAAGCTTTCTTT CASSVRGRGTEAFF TRBJ1-1 TRBV9 NA NA
TGTGCCAGCAGTTACTCGGGTAGCAATCAGCCCCAGCATTTT CASSYSGSNQPQHF TRBJ1-5 TRBV6-6 NA few
TGTGCCAGCAGTGGCCCGGGGGGAAACACCATATATTTT CASSGPGGNTIYF TRBJ1-3 TRBV25-1 NA NA
TGTGCCACCAGTGATTTATGGCCTTGGAGCAATCAGCCCCAGCATTTT CATSDLWPWSNQPQHF TRBJ1-5 TRBV24-1 NA NA
TGTGCCAGCAGCCAACGGACAGGGATCGGGGAGCAGTACTTC CASSQRTGIGEQYF TRBJ2-7 TRBV4-2 TRBD1 NA
TGCAGTGGGACAGGGAACACTGAAGCTTTCTTT CSGTGNTEAFF TRBJ1-1 TRBV20-1 TRBD1 NA
TGTGCCAGCAGTAACCCGGGACAGGGTACAGCCAACGTCCTGACTTTC CASSNPGQGTANVLTF TRBJ2-6 TRBV27 TRBD1 NA